This T cell receptor beta chain was identified in a study of T cell clonality in common variable immunodeficiency. The CDR3 has 13 amino acids. V lost 2 bases and J 4 bases, leaving 8 bases between the germline ends. Germline lookup yields CDR1 SGHVS and CDR2 FNYEAQ. This clone was seen repeatedly, ten times or more. The antigen remains unidentified. Read coverage stops 3 residues before the CDR3 terminus; the germline J gene supplies the remainder. Control and CVID samples contributed equal amounts of genomic DNA. TCRdb's table, derived via immunoSEQ multiplex PCR, lists solely in-frame clones and lacks some. The sample counts 45,000 to 70,000 clones, none seen once; the ten largest own about 5%. Findings and caveats of the study: The cause of increased CVID clonality remains unclear without subpopulation sequencing. CVID patient heterogeneity limited repertoire-clinical complication correlations.

Material for sequencing was peripheral blood mononuclear cells. The source is a person aged 18 to 70 in good health. This chain connects TRBV7-6 to TRBJ2-5; D call uncertain. The CDR3 DNA, read in part, is TGTGCCAGCAGCTTAAATGTCCGAGAGACC. It encodes CASSLNVRET. The whole CDR3 sequence reads CASSLNVRETQYF.